Each of the 14 T cell receptor beta chains below was sequenced from the same sample in a study of blood T cells in healthy people across ages (dated by TCRdb to between 2014 and 2017). Libraries were constructed by 5' RACE. Sequencing instrument: Illumina HiSeq 2500. The second PCR ran for roughly 6 to 11 cycles and used a J-beta primer mix along with a sample-barcoded 5' primer. TCRdb handled the public reads itself, with Q25 trimming in fastp and clone calling in MiXCR, and kept productive beta chains. Here each entry gathers all rows of one CDR3 protein and keeps the most common genes and DNA. This sample gives over 750,000 distinct CDR3 sequences in total; roughly 25% of them show up just once. Together, the top ten hold under 9.5% of the sample. These data were also filed under a second study, of T cells of mothers and their children.

Sequenced material: blood. These receptors were collected from a boy aged 5-17 years in good health.

The V and J genes are TRBV28 and TRBJ2-2; D is uncertain. This CDR3 spans 16 amino acids. Germline loops: CDR1 MDHEN, CDR2 SYDVKM. The V end lost 2 bases, the J end lost 0 bases, and 10 bases lay between the germline ends. The CDR3 reads CASSLLSASNTGELFF. Here the CDR3 DNA reads TGTGCCAGCAGTTTACTGAGCGCCTCGAACACCGGGGAGCTGTTTTTT.

Points on this clonotype: One end of the junction is discordant with germline, which a read error may explain. The V gene is TRBV28, the J gene TRBJ2-7; 7 nucleotides line up with TRBD1. This CDR3 is built from 16 residues. The germline CDR1 and CDR2 sequences are MDHEN and SYDVKM. The CDR3 DNA follows: TGTACCAGCAGTCCCCTCGACAGGGCCTTCGGCTACGAGCAGTACTTC. It yields the protein CTSSPLDRAFGYEQYF.

The chain links TRBV7-3 to TRBJ2-3, with D perhaps TRBD1 (6 bases). V lost 4 bases and J lost 1, with 15 bases in between. The CDR3 consists of 16 residues. Germline CDR1 SGHTA, CDR2 FQGTGA. In DNA, the CDR3 is TGTGCCAGCAGCTCGTCAGGGGAAGTCGGCACAGATACGCAGTATTTT. Residues: CASSSSGEVGTDTQYF.

The gene calls are TRBV5-6 and TRBJ2-5; weak D call: TRBD2 (7 bases). Germline values: CDR1 SGHDT, CDR2 YYEEEE. V was cut by 3 bases and J by 1 base, with 19 bases left in between. This CDR3 has 17 residues. This chain's CDR3 is CASSSKGGSPGQETQYF. The CDR3 nucleotides are TGTGCCAGCAGCTCAAAGGGGGGGTCGCCGGGCCAAGAGACCCAGTACTTC.

This clonotype was seen only a few times. This chain links TRBV4-1 with TRBJ2-1; D is undetermined. The CDR3 sequence is 13 residues long. Trimming cost V 4 bases and J 7 bases, with 11 bases left between them. CDR1 MGHRA and CDR2 YSYEKL come from the germline V gene. In DNA form, the CDR3 reads TGCGCCAGCAGCCTCGCAAATGGGAATGAGCAGTTCTTC. Residues: CASSLANGNEQFF.

Only a few counts were recorded for this clonotype. The V gene is TRBV6-2 or TRBV6-3, the J gene TRBJ2-7; D not certain. V lost 5 bases and J lost 3, with 11 bases in between. Germline V gives CDR1 MNHEY, CDR2 SVGEGT. The CDR3 length is 13 residues. The chain's CDR3 is CASSAAVFYEQYF. The CDR3 DNA follows: TGTGCCAGCAGTGCGGCCGTCTTCTACGAGCAGTACTTC.

The chain couples TRBV4-2 to TRBJ1-2, with D hard to call. V shed 2 bases and J shed 7 bases, with 11 bases lying between them. This CDR3 has 13 residues. Germline CDR1 is LGHNA and CDR2 is YNFKEQ. CDR3 region: CASSQPRVGGYTF. In DNA form, the CDR3 reads TGTGCCAGCAGCCAACCGCGGGTCGGTGGCTACACCTTC.

The chain recombines TRBV13 with TRBJ2-4, with D possibly being TRBD2 (6 bases). The CDR3 totals 16 residues. The ends were cut back, 5 bases at V and 0 bases at J, with 14 bases in the middle. Germline V lookup: CDR1 PRHDT, CDR2 FYEKMQ (reference sequence). The chain's CDR3 is CASSRRRDLAKNIQYF. The CDR3, as DNA: TGTGCCAGCAGCCGTCGGCGGGATTTAGCCAAAAACATTCAGTACTTC.

The gene calls are TRBV10-3 and TRBJ2-5; D gene ambiguous. The CDR3 is 13 amino acids. V gave up 6 bases and J gave up 5 bases, with 13 bases separating them. The germline V gene has CDR1 ENHRY and CDR2 SYGVKD. The CDR3 DNA reads TGTGCCATCAGCCCGGATTGGAGTGAGACCCAGTACTTC. It yields the protein CAISPDWSETQYF.

V gene TRBV29-1 combines with J gene TRBJ2-5; a weak D match, TRBD2 (6 bases). This CDR3 region has 14 residues. Trimming stripped 6 bases from V and 1 base from J, with 15 bases between. CDR1 is SQVTM and CDR2 is ANQGSEA in the germline V gene. CDR3: CSVTSPSLQETQYF. The DNA of the CDR3 is TGCAGCGTAACTAGCCCGAGCCTCCAAGAGACCCAGTACTTC.

CDR3 residues: CSVEEGGERDLRGELFF. The CDR3 DNA is TGCAGCGTTGAAGAAGGAGGTGAGAGGGATTTACGCGGGGAGCTGTTTTTT. The chain couples TRBV29-1 to TRBJ2-2; tentative D call: TRBD2 (5 bases). The CDR3 contains 17 residues. Germline-derived CDR1 and CDR2 are SQVTM and ANQGSEA. Between the trimmed V and J ends, which lost 0 bases and 7 bases, there was a span of 21 bases.

This clonotype appeared once. The rearrangement joins TRBV7-3 to TRBJ2-3, with D possibly TRBD2 on 7 matching bases. The CDR3 is 16 residues long. V was pared by 1 base and J by 1 base, with 12 bases between. The germline V gene encodes CDR1 SGHTA and CDR2 FQGTGA. CDR3 sequence: CASSLIRGGGTDTQYF. DNA for the CDR3: TGTGCCAGCAGCTTAATAAGGGGGGGGGGCACAGATACGCAGTATTTT.

This clonotype was seen a handful of times. One end of the junction is discordant with germline, which a read error may explain. The J gene is TRBJ2-1, the V gene TRBV18, with D possibly matching TRBD1 (5 bases). The DNA matches TRBJ2-7 better at its end, which makes the J call doubtful. The CDR3 has 14 amino acids. Germline lookup yields CDR1 KGHSH and CDR2 LQKENI. The CDR3 sequence is CAGSPGRRSYEQYF. CDR3 DNA sequence: TGTGCCGGCTCACCAGGGCGGCGCTCCTACGAGCAGTACTTC.

For this clonotype: Given the absence of the conserved phenylalanine or tryptophan at the CDR3 end, a read error is likely. The DNA is left out, because the CDR3 cannot be placed on it with certainty; the CDR3 is given as TCRdb lists it. J is TRBJ2-3 and V is TRBV12-3 or TRBV12-4; the tabulated D call, TRBD1, remains unverified against the DNA. The CDR3 has 16 residues if both end residues are counted. CDR3 loop: CASSSAGTGSTDTQYS.